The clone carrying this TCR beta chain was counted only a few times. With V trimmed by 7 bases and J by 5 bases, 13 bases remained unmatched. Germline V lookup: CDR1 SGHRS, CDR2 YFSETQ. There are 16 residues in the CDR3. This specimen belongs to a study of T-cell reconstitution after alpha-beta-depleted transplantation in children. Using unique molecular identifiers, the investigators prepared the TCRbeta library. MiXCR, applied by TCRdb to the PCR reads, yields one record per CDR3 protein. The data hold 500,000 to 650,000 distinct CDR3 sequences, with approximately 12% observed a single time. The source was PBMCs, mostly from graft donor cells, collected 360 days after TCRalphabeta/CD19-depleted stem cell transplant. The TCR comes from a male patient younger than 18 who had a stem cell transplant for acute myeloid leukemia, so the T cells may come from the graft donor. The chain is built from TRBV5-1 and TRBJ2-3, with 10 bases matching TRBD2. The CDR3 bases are TGCGCCAGCCGGACGCTCCTAGCGGGAGTGTTAGATACGCAGTATTTT. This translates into CASRTLLAGVLDTQYF.